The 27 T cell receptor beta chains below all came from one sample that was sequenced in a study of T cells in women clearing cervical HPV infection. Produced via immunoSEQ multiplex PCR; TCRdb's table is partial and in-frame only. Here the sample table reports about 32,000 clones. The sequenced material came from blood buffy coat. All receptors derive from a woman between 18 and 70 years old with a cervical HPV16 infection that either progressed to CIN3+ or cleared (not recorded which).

This CDR3 is CASSIGGRGSYNDYTF. The DNA read from the CDR3 is TGTGCCAGTAGTATAGGGGGGCGGGGGAGCTACAATGAC. The V and J genes are TRBV19 and TRBJ1-2, with D perhaps TRBD1 (6 bases). The CDR3 end falls 3 residues outside the read, so it is completed with the germline J gene. Germline V gene data show CDR1 as LNHDA and CDR2 as SQIVND (reference sequence). The CDR3 is 16 amino acids.

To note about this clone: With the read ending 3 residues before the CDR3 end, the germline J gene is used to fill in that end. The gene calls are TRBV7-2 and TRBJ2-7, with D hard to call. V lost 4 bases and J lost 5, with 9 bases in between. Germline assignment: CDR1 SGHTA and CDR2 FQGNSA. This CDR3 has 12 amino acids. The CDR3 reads CASSSTYDEQYF. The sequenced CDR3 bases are TGTGCCAGCAGCTCTACTTACGACGAG.

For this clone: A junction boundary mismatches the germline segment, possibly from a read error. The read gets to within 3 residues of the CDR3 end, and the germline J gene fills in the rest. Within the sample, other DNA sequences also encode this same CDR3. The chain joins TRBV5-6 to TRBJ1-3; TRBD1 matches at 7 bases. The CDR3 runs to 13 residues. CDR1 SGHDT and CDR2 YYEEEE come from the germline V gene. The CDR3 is CASSLGTGNTIYF. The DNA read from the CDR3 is TGTGCCAGCAGCTTGGGGACAGGAAACACG.

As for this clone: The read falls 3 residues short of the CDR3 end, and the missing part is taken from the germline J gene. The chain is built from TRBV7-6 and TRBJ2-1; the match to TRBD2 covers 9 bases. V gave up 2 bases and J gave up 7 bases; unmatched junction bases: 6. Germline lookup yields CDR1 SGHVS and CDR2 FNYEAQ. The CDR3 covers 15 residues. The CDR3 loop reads CASSLSGGKKNEQFF. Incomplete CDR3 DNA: TGTGCCAGCAGCTTAAGCGGGGGGAAAAAAAATGAG.

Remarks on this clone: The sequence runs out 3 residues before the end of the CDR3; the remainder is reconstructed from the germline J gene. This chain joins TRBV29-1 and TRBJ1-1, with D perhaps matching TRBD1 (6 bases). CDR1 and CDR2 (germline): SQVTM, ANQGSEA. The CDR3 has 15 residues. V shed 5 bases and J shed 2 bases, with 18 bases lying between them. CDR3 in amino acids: CSVRGGQSPNTEAFF. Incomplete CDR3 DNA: TGCAGCGTTAGAGGAGGACAGTCACCTAACACTGAA.

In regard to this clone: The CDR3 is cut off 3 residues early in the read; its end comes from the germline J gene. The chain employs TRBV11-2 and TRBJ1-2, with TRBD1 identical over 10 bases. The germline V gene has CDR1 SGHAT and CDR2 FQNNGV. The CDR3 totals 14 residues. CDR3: CASSVQTGGVDYTF. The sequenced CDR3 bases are TGTGCCAGCAGCGTCCAGACAGGGGGCGTCGAC.

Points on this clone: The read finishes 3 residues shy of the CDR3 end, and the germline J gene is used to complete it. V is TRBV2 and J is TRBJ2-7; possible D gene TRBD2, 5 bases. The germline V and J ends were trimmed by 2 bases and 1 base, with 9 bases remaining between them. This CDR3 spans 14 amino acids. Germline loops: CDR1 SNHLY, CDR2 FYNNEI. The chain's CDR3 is CASSETGRSYEQYF. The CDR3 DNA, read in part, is TGTGCCAGCAGTGAAACGGGGAGATCCTACGAG.

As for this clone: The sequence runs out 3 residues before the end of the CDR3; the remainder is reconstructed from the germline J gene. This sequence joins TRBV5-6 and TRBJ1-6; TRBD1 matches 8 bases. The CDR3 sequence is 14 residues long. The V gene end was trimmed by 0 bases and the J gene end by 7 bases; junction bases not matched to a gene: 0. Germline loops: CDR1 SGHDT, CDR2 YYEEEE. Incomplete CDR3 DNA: TGTGCCAGCAGCTTGGCAGGGGGCAATTCACCC. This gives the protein CASSLAGGNSP. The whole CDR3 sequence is CASSLAGGNSPLHF. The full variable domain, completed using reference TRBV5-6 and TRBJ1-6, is DAGVTQSPTHLIKTRGQQVTLRCSPKSGHDTVSWYQQALGQGPQFIFQYYEEEERQRGNFPDRFSGHQFPNYSSELNVNALLLGDSALYLCASSLAGGNSPLHFGNGTRLTVT.

CDR3 sequence: CASSRGIGETQYF. CDR3 DNA (partial): TGTGCCAGCAGCAGGGGGATAGGAGAGACC. The chain combines TRBV7-3 with TRBJ2-5; the D gene is possibly TRBD1 (6 bases). Read coverage stops 3 residues before the CDR3 terminus; the germline J gene supplies the remainder. The germline V gene has CDR1 SGHTA and CDR2 FQGTGA. V lost 5 bases and J 4 bases, leaving 11 bases between the germline ends. CDR3 length: 13 residues. Drawing the rest from reference TRBV7-3 and TRBJ2-5, the complete variable domain is GAGVSQTPSNKVTEKGKYVELRCDPISGHTALYWYRQSLGQGPEFLIYFQGTGAADDSGLPNDRFFAVRPEGSVSTLKIQRTERGDSAVYLCASSRGIGETQYFGPGTRLLVL.

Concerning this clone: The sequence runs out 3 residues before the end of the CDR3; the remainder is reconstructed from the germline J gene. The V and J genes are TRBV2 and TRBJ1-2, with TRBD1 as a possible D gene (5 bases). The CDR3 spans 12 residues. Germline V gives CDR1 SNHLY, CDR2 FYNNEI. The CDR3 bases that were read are TGTGCCAGCACCTCTTGGGGGGGTAAC. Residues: CASTSWGGN. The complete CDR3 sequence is CASTSWGGNYTF.

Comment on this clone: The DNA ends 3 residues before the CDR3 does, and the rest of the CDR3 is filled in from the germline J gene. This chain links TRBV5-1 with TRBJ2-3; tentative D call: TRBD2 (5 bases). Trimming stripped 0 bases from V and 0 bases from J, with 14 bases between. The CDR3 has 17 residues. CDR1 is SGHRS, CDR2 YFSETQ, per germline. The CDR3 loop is CASSLDGLPSSTDTQYF. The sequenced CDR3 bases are TGCGCCAGCAGCTTGGATGGACTGCCCTCAAGCACAGATACG. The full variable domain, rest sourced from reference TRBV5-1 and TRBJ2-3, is KAGVTQTPRYLIKTRGQQVTLSCSPISGHRSVSWYQQTPGQGLQFLFEYFSETQRNKGNFPGRFSGRQFSNSRSEMNVSTLELGDSALYLCASSLDGLPSSTDTQYFGPGTRLTVL.

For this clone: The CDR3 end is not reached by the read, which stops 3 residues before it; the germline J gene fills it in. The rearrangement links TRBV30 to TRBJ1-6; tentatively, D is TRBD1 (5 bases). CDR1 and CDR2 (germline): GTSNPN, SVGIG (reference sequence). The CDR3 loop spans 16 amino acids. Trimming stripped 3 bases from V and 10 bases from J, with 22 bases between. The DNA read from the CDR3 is TGTGCCTGGAGCGAAGCCGGGACTCCCAGGTACTCACCC. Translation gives CAWSEAGTPRYSP. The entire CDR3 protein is CAWSEAGTPRYSPLHF.

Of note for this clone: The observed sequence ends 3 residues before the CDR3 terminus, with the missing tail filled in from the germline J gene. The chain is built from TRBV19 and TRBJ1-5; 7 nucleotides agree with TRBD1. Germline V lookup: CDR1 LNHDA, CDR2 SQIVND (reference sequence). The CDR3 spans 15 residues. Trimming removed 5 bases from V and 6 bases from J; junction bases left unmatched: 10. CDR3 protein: CASSARTGWGQPQHF. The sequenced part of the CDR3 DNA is TGTGCCAGTAGTGCCCGGACAGGATGGGGTCAGCCC.

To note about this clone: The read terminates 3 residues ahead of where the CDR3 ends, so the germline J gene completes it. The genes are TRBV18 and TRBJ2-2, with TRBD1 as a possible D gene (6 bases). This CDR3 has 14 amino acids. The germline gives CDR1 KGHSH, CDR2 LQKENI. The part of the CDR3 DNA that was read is TGTGCCAGCTCATATCAGGGGTTGGGCGAAAAG. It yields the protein CASSYQGLGEK. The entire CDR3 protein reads CASSYQGLGEKLFF.

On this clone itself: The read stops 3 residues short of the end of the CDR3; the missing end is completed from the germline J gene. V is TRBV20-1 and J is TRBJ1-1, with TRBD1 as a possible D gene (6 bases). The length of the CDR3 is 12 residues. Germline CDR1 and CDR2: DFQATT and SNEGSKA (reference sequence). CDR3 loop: CSAATGQLEAFF. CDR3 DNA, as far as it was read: TGCAGTGCTGCGACCGGACAGTTGGAA.

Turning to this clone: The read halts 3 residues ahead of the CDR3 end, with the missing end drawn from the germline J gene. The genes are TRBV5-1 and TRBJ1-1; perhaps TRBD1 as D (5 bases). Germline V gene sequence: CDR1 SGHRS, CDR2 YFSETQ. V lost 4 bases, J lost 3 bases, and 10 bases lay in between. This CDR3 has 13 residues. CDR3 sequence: CASSLTGYTEAFF. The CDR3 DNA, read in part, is TGCGCCAGCAGCCTAACAGGCTACACTGAA.

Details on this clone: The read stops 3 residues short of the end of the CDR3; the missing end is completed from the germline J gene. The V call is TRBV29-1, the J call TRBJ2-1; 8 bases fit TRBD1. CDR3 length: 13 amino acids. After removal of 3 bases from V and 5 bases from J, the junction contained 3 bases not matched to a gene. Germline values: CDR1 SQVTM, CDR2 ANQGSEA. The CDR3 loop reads CSVEKDRDNEQFF. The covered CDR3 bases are TGCAGCGTTGAGAAGGACAGGGACAATGAG.

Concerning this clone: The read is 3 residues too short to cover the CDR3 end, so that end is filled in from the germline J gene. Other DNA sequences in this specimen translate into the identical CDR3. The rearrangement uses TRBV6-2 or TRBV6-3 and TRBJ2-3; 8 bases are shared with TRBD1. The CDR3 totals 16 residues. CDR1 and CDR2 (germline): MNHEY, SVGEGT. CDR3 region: CASSYGTGLYQETQYF. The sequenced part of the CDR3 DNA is TGTGCCAGCAGTTACGGGACAGGATTGTACCAAGAGACG.

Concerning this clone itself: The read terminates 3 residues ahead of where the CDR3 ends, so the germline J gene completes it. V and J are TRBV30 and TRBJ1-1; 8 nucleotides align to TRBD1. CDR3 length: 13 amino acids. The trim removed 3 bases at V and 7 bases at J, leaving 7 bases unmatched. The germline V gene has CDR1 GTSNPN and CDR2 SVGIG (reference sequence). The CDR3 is CAWSRTGYGEAFF. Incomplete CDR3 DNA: TGTGCCTGGAGCCGGACAGGGTATGGTGAA.

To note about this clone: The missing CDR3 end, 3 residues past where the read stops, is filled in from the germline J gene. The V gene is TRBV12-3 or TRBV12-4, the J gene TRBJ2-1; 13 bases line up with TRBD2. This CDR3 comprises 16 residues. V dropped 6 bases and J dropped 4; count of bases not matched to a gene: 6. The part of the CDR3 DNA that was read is TGTGCCAGCAGCAAGACTAGCGGGAGGTCTTACAATGAG. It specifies CASSKTSGRSYNE. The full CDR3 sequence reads CASSKTSGRSYNEQFF.

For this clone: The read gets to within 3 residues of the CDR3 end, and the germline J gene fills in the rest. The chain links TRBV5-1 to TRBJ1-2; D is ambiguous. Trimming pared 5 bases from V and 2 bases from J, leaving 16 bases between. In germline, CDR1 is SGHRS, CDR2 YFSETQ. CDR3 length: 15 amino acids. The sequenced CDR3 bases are TGCGCCAGCAGTCCCGCCGAGGTTTCAAACTATGGC. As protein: CASSPAEVSNYG. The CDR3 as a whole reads CASSPAEVSNYGYTF.

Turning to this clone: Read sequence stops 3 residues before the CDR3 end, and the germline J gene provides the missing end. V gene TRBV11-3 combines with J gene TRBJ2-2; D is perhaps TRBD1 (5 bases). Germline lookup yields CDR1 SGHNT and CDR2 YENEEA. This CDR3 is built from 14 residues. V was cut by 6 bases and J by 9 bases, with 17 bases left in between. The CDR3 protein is CASSRRANARELFF. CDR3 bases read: TGTGCCAGCAGTCGCAGGGCAAACGCGAGGGAG.

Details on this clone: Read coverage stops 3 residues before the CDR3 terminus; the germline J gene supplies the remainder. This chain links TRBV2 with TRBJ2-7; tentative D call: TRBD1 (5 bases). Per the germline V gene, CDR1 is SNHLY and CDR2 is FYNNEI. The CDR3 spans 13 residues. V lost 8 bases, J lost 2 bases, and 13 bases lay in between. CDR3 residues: CASRQGPTYEQYF. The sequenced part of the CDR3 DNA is TGTGCCAGCCGGCAGGGCCCTACCTACGAG.

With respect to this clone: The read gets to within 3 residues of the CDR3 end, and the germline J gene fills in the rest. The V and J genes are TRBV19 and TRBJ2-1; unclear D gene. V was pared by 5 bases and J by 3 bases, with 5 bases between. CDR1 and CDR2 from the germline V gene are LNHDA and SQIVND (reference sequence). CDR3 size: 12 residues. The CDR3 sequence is CASSPNYNEQFF. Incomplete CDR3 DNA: TGTGCCAGTAGTCCCAACTACAATGAG.

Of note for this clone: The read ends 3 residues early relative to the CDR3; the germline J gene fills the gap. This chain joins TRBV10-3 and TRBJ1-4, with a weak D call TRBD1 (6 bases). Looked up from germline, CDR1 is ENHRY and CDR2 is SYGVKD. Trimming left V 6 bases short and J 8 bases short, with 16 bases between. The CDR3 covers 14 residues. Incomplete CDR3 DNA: TGTGCCATCAGGGACAGTGGGGTAAACGAAAAA. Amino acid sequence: CAIRDSGVNEK. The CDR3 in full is CAIRDSGVNEKLFF.

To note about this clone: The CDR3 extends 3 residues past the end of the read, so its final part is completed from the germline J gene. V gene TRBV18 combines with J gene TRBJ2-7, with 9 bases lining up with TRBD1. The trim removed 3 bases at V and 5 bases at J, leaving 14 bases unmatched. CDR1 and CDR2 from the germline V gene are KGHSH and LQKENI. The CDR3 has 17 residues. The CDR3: CASSPLNRDRAFNEQYF. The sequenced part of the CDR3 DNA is TGTGCCAGCTCACCTCTCAACCGGGACAGGGCGTTCAACGAG.

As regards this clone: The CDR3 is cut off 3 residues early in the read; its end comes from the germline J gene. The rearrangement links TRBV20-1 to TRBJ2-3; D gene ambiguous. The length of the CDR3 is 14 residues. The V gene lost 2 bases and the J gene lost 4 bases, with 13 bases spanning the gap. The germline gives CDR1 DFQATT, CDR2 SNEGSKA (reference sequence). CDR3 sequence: CSARFPDIADTQYF. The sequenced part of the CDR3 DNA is TGCAGTGCTAGATTTCCCGACATTGCAGATACG.